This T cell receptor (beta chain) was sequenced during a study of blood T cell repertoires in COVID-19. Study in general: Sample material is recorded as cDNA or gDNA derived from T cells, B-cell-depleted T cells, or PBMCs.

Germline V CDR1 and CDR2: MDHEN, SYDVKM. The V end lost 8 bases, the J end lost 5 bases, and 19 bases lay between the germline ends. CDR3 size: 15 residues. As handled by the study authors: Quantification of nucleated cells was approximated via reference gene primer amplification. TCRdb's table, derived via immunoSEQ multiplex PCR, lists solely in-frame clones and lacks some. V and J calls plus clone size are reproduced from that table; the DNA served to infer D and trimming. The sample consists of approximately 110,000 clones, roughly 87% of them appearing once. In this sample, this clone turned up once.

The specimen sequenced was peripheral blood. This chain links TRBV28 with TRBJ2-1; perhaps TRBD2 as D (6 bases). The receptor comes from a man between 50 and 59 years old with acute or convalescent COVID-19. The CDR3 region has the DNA TGTGCCAGCTTCTCCCGCGGGATTACTAACAATGAGCAGTTCTTC. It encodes CASFSRGITNNEQFF.